This is a list of T cell receptor beta chains from one sample in a study of T-cell memory formation after mild COVID-19. TCRdb used MiXCR to reprocess the 5' RACE reads, holding one entry per CDR3 protein. Here the sample spans 250,000 or so distinct CDR3 sequences, about a sixth being singletons. Sequenced input: PBMCs or a T cell subset sorted from them (not recorded which). Receptors were obtained from a man aged 18 to 29 who had mild COVID-19 (a few samples of this study predate the infection). Cell type and time point are not known. CDR3s include the opening cysteine and the closing phenylalanine or tryptophan. A D gene is named only where the DNA matches it firmly. Only some rows state a clone size, as once, few, many or a class for expanded clones.

cdr3_aa	cdr3_nt	clone_size	v_call	j_call	d_call
CASRSGTSLDTQYF	TGCGCCAGCAGATCGGGGACTAGTTTGGATACGCAGTATTTT	many	TRBV5-1	TRBJ2-3	TRBD2
CASSHRDTGELFF	TGTGCCAGCAGCCACAGGGACACCGGGGAGCTGTTTTTT	few	TRBV12-3/TRBV12-4	TRBJ2-2	.
CASSWDRGRISPLHF	TGTGCCAGCAGCTGGGACAGGGGAAGGATTTCACCCCTCCACTTT	.	TRBV5-5	TRBJ1-6	TRBD1
CASSPEKIAGWRTDTQYF	TGTGCCAGCAGCCCGGAAAAGATAGCGGGGTGGAGGACAGATACGCAGTATTTT	few	TRBV5-4	TRBJ2-3	TRBD2
CASSFRGETQYF	TGTGCCAGCAGTTTCAGGGGTGAGACCCAGTACTTC	many	TRBV28	TRBJ2-5	.
CSAVTDDYGYTF	TGCAGTGCTGTGACAGACGACTATGGCTACACCTTC	.	TRBV20-1	TRBJ1-2	.
CASNSLGVFRADTQYF	TGTGCCAGCAACTCCTTGGGGGTTTTTAGGGCAGATACGCAGTATTTT	few	TRBV28	TRBJ2-3	.
CATSDSKGSYGYTF	TGTGCCACCAGTGATTCTAAGGGCTCCTATGGCTACACCTTC	.	TRBV24-1	TRBJ1-2	.
CASSPRGEANTGELFF	TGCGCCAGCAGCCCCAGGGGGGAGGCGAACACCGGGGAGCTGTTTTTT	few	TRBV4-1	TRBJ2-2	.
CASSQNPEKTQYF	TGCGCCAGCAGCCAGAACCCGGAAAAGACCCAGTACTTC	few	TRBV4-1	TRBJ2-5	.
CASSFILVSSYNEQFF	TGTGCCAGCAGCTTTATTCTAGTAAGCTCCTACAATGAGCAGTTCTTC	many	TRBV12-3/TRBV12-4	TRBJ2-1	.
CASSPPPPGADTQYF	TGTGCCAGCAGCCCCCCTCCCCCGGGGGCAGATACGCAGTATTTT	.	TRBV5-6	TRBJ2-3	.
CASSLNGDPYGYTF	TGTGCCAGCTCACTCAACGGGGACCCCTATGGCTACACCTTC	many	TRBV18	TRBJ1-2	.
CASSSWTGGSTEAFF	TGTGCCAGCAGCTCCTGGACAGGCGGGAGCACTGAAGCTTTCTTT	.	TRBV7-2	TRBJ1-1	TRBD1
CASSQDRVQNQPQHF	TGCGCCAGCAGCCAAGATAGAGTACAGAATCAGCCCCAGCATTTT	few	TRBV4-3	TRBJ1-5	.
CASSQDPGQGVTYEQYF	TGCGCCAGCAGCCAAGATCCCGGACAGGGGGTAACCTACGAGCAGTACTTC	.	TRBV4-1	TRBJ2-7	TRBD1
CASSQLGHKRTDTQYF	TGCGCCAGCAGCCAACTGGGACACAAGCGCACAGATACGCAGTATTTT	few	TRBV5-1	TRBJ2-3	.
CASSLLVRASGELFF	TGTGCCAGCAGCTTATTAGTACGAGCGTCCGGGGAGCTGTTTTTT	few	TRBV11-2	TRBJ2-2	.
CAISVGPTYEQYF	TGTGCCATCAGTGTCGGACCTACCTACGAGCAGTACTTC	.	TRBV10-3	TRBJ2-7	.
CAPQDPRATDTQYF	TGTGCCCCTCAGGACCCCCGGGCCACAGATACGCAGTATTTT	few	TRBV2	TRBJ2-3	.
CSPLLGGSTDTQYF	TGCAGCCCACTCCTAGGGGGGTCCACAGATACGCAGTATTTT	.	TRBV20-1	TRBJ2-3	.
CASSPGQGADYGYTF	TGTGCCAGCAGCCCCGGACAGGGGGCAGACTATGGCTACACCTTC	few	TRBV7-9	TRBJ1-2	TRBD1
CASSAGQQYSPLHF	TGTGCCAGCTCGGCGGGACAGCAGTATTCACCCCTCCACTTT	.	TRBV18	TRBJ1-6	TRBD1
CASSEWGDGYTF	TGTGCCAGCAGTGAATGGGGGGATGGCTACACCTTC	.	TRBV25-1	TRBJ1-2	.
CASSQGLGDYVPYF	TGCGCCAGCAGCCAAGGTCTGGGGGACTACGTCCCGTACTTC	many	TRBV4-3	TRBJ2-7	TRBD2
CASSANLGDTQYF	TGTGCCAGCAGCGCCAATTTGGGAGATACGCAGTATTTT	few	TRBV7-3	TRBJ2-3	.
CASKQGSGELFF	TGTGCCAGCAAACAGGGTTCTGGGGAGCTGTTTTTT	many	TRBV12-3/TRBV12-4	TRBJ2-2	.
CASSQGTGGAETQYF	TGTGCCAGTAGTCAAGGGACAGGGGGCGCGGAGACCCAGTACTTC	few	TRBV19	TRBJ2-5	TRBD1
CAAKPGGPYNEQFF	TGTGCCGCAAAGCCGGGGGGGCCTTACAATGAGCAGTTCTTC	few	TRBV6-2/TRBV6-3	TRBJ2-1	TRBD2
CASSSLGIIRGALGYTF	TGCGCCAGCAGCTCACTGGGGATAATCAGGGGGGCGCTTGGCTACACCTTC	.	TRBV5-1	TRBJ1-2	TRBD1
CASRKGYTGELFF	TGTGCCAGCAGGAAGGGGTACACCGGGGAGCTGTTTTTT	.	TRBV7-2	TRBJ2-2	.
CASIEGTNYGYTF	TGTGCCAGCATTGAGGGCACTAACTATGGCTACACCTTC	.	TRBV2	TRBJ1-2	.
CASGRQGRSYGYTF	TGTGCCAGCGGCAGACAGGGGCGAAGCTATGGCTACACCTTC	few	TRBV9	TRBJ1-2	TRBD1
CASSRRGAGYNEQFF	TGTGCCAGCAGCCGGCGGGGGGCTGGATACAATGAGCAGTTCTTC	few	TRBV3-1	TRBJ2-1	TRBD2
CASSPGGSNYGYTF	TGTGCCAGCTCACCAGGCGGCTCAAACTATGGCTACACCTTC	.	TRBV18	TRBJ1-2	.
CASSAPDRGGSEETQYF	TGTGCCAGCAGCGCTCCGGACAGGGGAGGGTCGGAAGAGACCCAGTACTTC	.	TRBV11-2	TRBJ2-5	TRBD1
CSVASSNQPQHF	TGCAGCGTTGCGAGTAGCAATCAGCCCCAGCATTTT	few	TRBV29-1	TRBJ1-5	.
CASSQGLGEEKLFF	TGCGCCAGCAGCCAAGGATTGGGGGAAGAAAAACTGTTTTTT	.	TRBV4-1	TRBJ1-4	.
CASFQGSGANVLTF	TGTGCCAGCTTCCAGGGCTCTGGGGCCAACGTCCTGACTTTC	many	TRBV6-2/TRBV6-3	TRBJ2-6	.
CASSPSGGYSYNEQFF	TGTGCCAGCAGCCCCTCTGGCGGGTACTCCTACAATGAGCAGTTCTTC	.	TRBV7-3	TRBJ2-1	.
CASSGGQPQETQYF	TGTGCCAGCAGCGGGGGACAGCCACAAGAGACCCAGTACTTC	.	TRBV5-6	TRBJ2-5	TRBD1
CASRRVSGNTIYF	TGTGCCAGCCGTCGAGTGTCTGGAAACACCATATATTTT	.	TRBV6-5	TRBJ1-3	.
CAWSRQTPLHSSGYTF	TGTGCCTGGAGTAGACAGACCCCTCTTCATTCCAGTGGCTACACCTTC	few	TRBV30	TRBJ1-2	.
CSATGRTPYEQYF	TGCAGTGCTACGGGACGAACGCCTTACGAGCAGTACTTC	few	TRBV20-1	TRBJ2-7	.
CASTAVNTEAFF	TGTGCCAGCACGGCAGTGAACACTGAAGCTTTCTTT	.	TRBV6-2/TRBV6-3	TRBJ1-1	.
CAISEPQRNTGELFF	TGTGCCATCAGTGAGCCCCAGAGGAACACCGGGGAGCTGTTTTTT	few	TRBV10-3	TRBJ2-2	.
CASGQQETQYF	TGCGCCAGCGGGCAGCAAGAGACCCAGTACTTC	many	TRBV5-1	TRBJ2-5	.
CASSPGQVYNSPLHF	TGCGCCAGCAGCCCGGGACAGGTTTACAATTCACCCCTCCACTTT	few	TRBV5-1	TRBJ1-6	TRBD1
CASSQRRGRNYNEQFF	TGTGCCAGCAGCCAAAGGCGGGGCCGTAATTACAATGAGCAGTTCTTC	many	TRBV4-2	TRBJ2-1	.
CASSYGQDGYTF	TGTGCCAGCAGTTACGGACAAGATGGCTACACCTTC	.	TRBV6-2/TRBV6-3	TRBJ1-2	.
CASSQDTVNEKLFF	TGCGCCAGCAGCCAAGATACCGTAAATGAAAAACTGTTTTTT	.	TRBV4-1	TRBJ1-4	.
CASSGGGFMSTQYF	TGTGCCAGCAGCGGCGGGGGGTTCATGAGTACGCAGTATTTT	.	TRBV9	TRBJ2-3	TRBD2
CASSPLGPGTNEKLFF	TGTGCCAGCTCACCCCTCGGACCCGGCACTAATGAAAAACTGTTTTTT	.	TRBV18	TRBJ1-4	.
CASSLGSGRETQYF	TGTGCCAGCAGCTTAGGTAGCGGACGCGAGACCCAGTACTTC	few	TRBV7-9	TRBJ2-5	.
CASSVSGGTYEQYF	TGTGCCAGCAGTGTTAGCGGGGGGACCTACGAGCAGTACTTC	.	TRBV2	TRBJ2-7	TRBD2